This TCR beta chain emerged from a study of response to subunit inactivated influenza vaccine. CDR1 and CDR2 (germline): SNHLY, FYNNEI. This CDR3 region has 16 residues. The germline V and J ends were trimmed by 7 bases and 6 bases, with 23 bases remaining between them. The table lists this clonotype with a few counts. TCRdb reanalysed the RT-PCR reads using MiXCR and keeps one entry per CDR3 protein. This sample has around 520,000 distinct CDR3 sequences, with roughly 27% found just once. This TCR derives from a man aged 50 to 60 who received an inactivated influenza vaccine. The sequencing here drew on CD4+ T cells sorted from PBMCs, taken more than 4 days after vaccination. J is TRBJ2-3 and V is TRBV2, with D perhaps being TRBD1 or TRBD2 (7 bases each). The CDR3: CASNYPRGGASDTQYF. CDR3 DNA sequence: TGTGCCAGCAACTACCCCAGGGGGGGCGCTTCCGATACGCAGTATTTT.